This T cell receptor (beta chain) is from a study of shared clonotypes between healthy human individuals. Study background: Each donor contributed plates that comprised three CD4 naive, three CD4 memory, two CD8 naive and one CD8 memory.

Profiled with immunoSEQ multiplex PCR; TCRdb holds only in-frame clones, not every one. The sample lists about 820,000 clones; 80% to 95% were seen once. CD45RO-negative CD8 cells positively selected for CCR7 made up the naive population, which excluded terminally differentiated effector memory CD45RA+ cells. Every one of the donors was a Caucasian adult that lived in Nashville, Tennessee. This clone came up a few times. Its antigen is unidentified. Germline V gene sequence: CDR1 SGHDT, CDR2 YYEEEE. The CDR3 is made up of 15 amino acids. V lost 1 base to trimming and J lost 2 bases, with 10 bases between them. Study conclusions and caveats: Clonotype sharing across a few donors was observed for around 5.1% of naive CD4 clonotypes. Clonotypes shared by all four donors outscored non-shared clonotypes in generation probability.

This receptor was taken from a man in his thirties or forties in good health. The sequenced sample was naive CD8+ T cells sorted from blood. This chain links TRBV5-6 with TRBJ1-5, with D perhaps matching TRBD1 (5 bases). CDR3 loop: CASSLNGGRNQPQHF. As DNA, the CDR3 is TGTGCCAGCAGCTTGAATGGGGGACGCAATCAGCCCCAGCATTTT.